This T cell receptor beta chain was captured in a study of blood T cells in healthy people across ages. A second about 6 to 12 cycle PCR used barcoded and J-beta primers. Each cDNA molecule, via a template-switch adaptor with 12 random nucleotides, was tagged. A single record per CDR3 protein comes from TCRdb applying MiXCR to the 5' RACE reads. Counted here are hundreds of thousands of distinct CDR3 sequences, about 28% occurring once; the ten biggest clones make up about a sixth. Germline assignment: CDR1 DFQATT and CDR2 SNEGSKA (reference sequence). Trimming at V came to 6 bases and at J to 11 bases, leaving 14 bases not matched to a gene. This CDR3 is 15 amino acids long.

V is TRBV20-1 and J is TRBJ1-5, with 12 bases identical to TRBD1. Input material: blood. The sequence was collected from a woman at least 80 years old in good health. CDR3 DNA sequence: TGCAGTGCCTTAAGAAGTACCGGGACAGGGGGCACCCAGCATTTT. Encoded protein: CSALRSTGTGGTQHF.